Listed below are T cell receptor beta chains from one sample, sequenced in a study of glioma-infiltrating T cells after dendritic cell vaccination. Generated by immunoSEQ multiplex PCR, the TCRdb table keeps only in-frame clones and is missing some. Among 80,000 to 100,000 clones listed, over 80% were seen once. The source material was blood, sampled after dendritic cell vaccination. Source of these receptors: a human donor with glioblastoma. The CDR3 runs from the conserved cysteine through the conserved F or W. The order of the fields is CDR3 protein, V gene, J gene.

CDR3aa: CASSPRTGDEKLFF; v_gene: TRBV27; j_gene: TRBJ1-4
CDR3aa: CASSQTRDRGIGDGYTF; v_gene: TRBV5-1; j_gene: TRBJ1-2
CDR3aa: CASLETANYGYTF; v_gene: TRBV2; j_gene: TRBJ1-2
CDR3aa: CASSRTGLNYEQYF; v_gene: TRBV7-9; j_gene: TRBJ2-7
CDR3aa: CASSESPGTGPTEAFF; v_gene: TRBV10-2; j_gene: TRBJ1-1
CDR3aa: CASSLYGRGGNTEAFF; v_gene: TRBV7-8; j_gene: TRBJ1-1
CDR3aa: CASSWTGYTGELFF; v_gene: TRBV6-5; j_gene: TRBJ2-2
CDR3aa: CASSLDGASVGYTF; v_gene: TRBV5-1; j_gene: TRBJ1-2
CDR3aa: CASSFEGAPGANVLTF; v_gene: TRBV5-1; j_gene: TRBJ2-6
CDR3aa: CASTPGTGRAYGYTF; v_gene: TRBV19; j_gene: TRBJ1-2
CDR3aa: CASSLEGQPLEAFF; v_gene: TRBV5-1; j_gene: TRBJ1-1
CDR3aa: CASSLTGAPFQETQYF; v_gene: TRBV19; j_gene: TRBJ2-5
CDR3aa: CASSNGGAGNTQYF; v_gene: TRBV5-1; j_gene: TRBJ2-3
CDR3aa: CAWSAPPGGKYGYTF; v_gene: TRBV30; j_gene: TRBJ1-2
CDR3aa: CASSQTGVYEQYF; v_gene: TRBV14; j_gene: TRBJ2-7
CDR3aa: CAISDPGRSVETQYF; v_gene: TRBV10-3; j_gene: TRBJ2-5
CDR3aa: CASSYSRDTGELFF; v_gene: TRBV6-5; j_gene: TRBJ2-2
CDR3aa: CASRMDFNTEAFF; v_gene: TRBV6-5; j_gene: TRBJ1-1
CDR3aa: CASSVASFSYEQYF; v_gene: TRBV9; j_gene: TRBJ2-7
CDR3aa: CASSLEVREGLLYTQYF; v_gene: TRBV27; j_gene: TRBJ2-3
CDR3aa: CASSPGQGAHGYTF; v_gene: TRBV5-1; j_gene: TRBJ1-2
CDR3aa: CASSFLSNSDGNEQFF; v_gene: TRBV7-9; j_gene: TRBJ2-1
CDR3aa: CASSLTRTGGLSNQPQHF; v_gene: TRBV7-8; j_gene: TRBJ1-5
CDR3aa: CASSEGTSGSWETQYF; v_gene: TRBV9; j_gene: TRBJ2-5
CDR3aa: CASSLGSDSGGAVDTQYF; v_gene: TRBV11-3; j_gene: TRBJ2-3
CDR3aa: CASTLGQGNTIYF; v_gene: TRBV7-8; j_gene: TRBJ1-3
CDR3aa: CASSLAVGRVSYEQYF; v_gene: TRBV5-1; j_gene: TRBJ2-7
CDR3aa: CASSSPDRWDQPQHF; v_gene: TRBV6-9; j_gene: TRBJ1-5
CDR3aa: CASSVEGGYFTGELFF; v_gene: TRBV9; j_gene: TRBJ2-2
CDR3aa: CASRLPDSDRNEQFF; v_gene: TRBV6-6; j_gene: TRBJ2-1
CDR3aa: CASSESPSGSTDTQYF; v_gene: TRBV6-4; j_gene: TRBJ2-3
CDR3aa: CASSLGQGFEKLFF; v_gene: TRBV28; j_gene: TRBJ1-4
CDR3aa: CASSLEGDYYGYTF; v_gene: TRBV5-1; j_gene: TRBJ1-2
CDR3aa: CASSLLGTGELFF; v_gene: TRBV7-6; j_gene: TRBJ2-2
CDR3aa: CAWSVWGEEKLFF; v_gene: TRBV30; j_gene: TRBJ1-4
CDR3aa: CASSSGSGGYSYEQYF; v_gene: TRBV7-8; j_gene: -
CDR3aa: CASSFGGQFEQYF; v_gene: TRBV5-1; j_gene: TRBJ2-7
CDR3aa: CASSGIGTSGDYEQYF; v_gene: TRBV2; j_gene: TRBJ2-7
CDR3aa: CASSLGNSDTQYF; v_gene: TRBV5-4; j_gene: TRBJ2-3
CDR3aa: CAIGSPSGSTDTQYF; v_gene: TRBV10-3; j_gene: TRBJ2-3
CDR3aa: CAWRSIDSSYNSPLHF; v_gene: TRBV30; j_gene: TRBJ1-6
CDR3aa: CASSLERQGTEQYF; v_gene: TRBV11-2; j_gene: TRBJ2-7
CDR3aa: CASSPIAGGPLGKQFF; v_gene: TRBV7-8; j_gene: TRBJ2-1
CDR3aa: CASSKQGMNTEAFF; v_gene: TRBV5-1; j_gene: TRBJ1-1
CDR3aa: CASIRTSGGFNEQFF; v_gene: TRBV6-5; j_gene: TRBJ2-1
CDR3aa: CASSLDWGPGNTIYF; v_gene: TRBV7-2; j_gene: TRBJ1-3
CDR3aa: CASSSTPGQGQETQYF; v_gene: TRBV7-8; j_gene: TRBJ2-5